This entry lists 27 T cell receptor beta chains sequenced from one sample in a study of blood T cell repertoires in COVID-19. TCRdb's copy holds only in-frame clones and misses some; the assay was immunoSEQ multiplex PCR. The table records roughly 280,000 clones, around 89% of them present only once. Sequencing was performed on PBMCs or T cells enriched from blood (not recorded which). Receptor source: a woman aged 50 to 60 who had recovered from COVID-19.

The chain combines TRBV19 with TRBJ1-2; 8 positions agree with TRBD1. The CDR3 spans 13 residues. Germline values: CDR1 LNHDA, CDR2 SQIVND (reference sequence). Trimming took 6 bases from V and 4 from J; bases not matched to a gene: 4. CDR3 region: CASSTGGLYGYTF. CDR3 coding DNA: TGTGCCAGTAGCACAGGGGGACTCTATGGCTACACCTTC.

The chain is built from TRBV29-1 and TRBJ1-2; 7 bases are a match to TRBD1. The CDR3 extends over 13 amino acids. J lost 4 bases, V lost 3 bases, and 5 bases had no gene match. Germline CDR1 is SQVTM and CDR2 is ANQGSEA. The CDR3 is CSVDQQGFYGYTF. The CDR3, as DNA: TGCAGCGTTGATCAACAGGGGTTCTATGGCTACACCTTC.

This chain uses TRBV28 with TRBJ1-3, with TRBD1 as a possible D gene (5 bases). The CDR3 runs 15 residues. V lost 3 bases and J 4 bases, leaving 13 bases between the germline ends. The germline CDR1 and CDR2 sequences are MDHEN and SYDVKM. The CDR3 spells CASSFQGRRGNTIYF. The CDR3 nucleotides read TGTGCCAGCAGTTTCCAGGGTCGCAGGGGAAACACCATATATTTT.

The chain carries TRBV18 and TRBJ2-7; weak D call: TRBD1 (11 bases). CDR1 is KGHSH and CDR2 is LQKENI in the germline V gene. Between the trimmed V and J ends, which lost 6 bases and 9 bases, there was a span of 30 bases. CDR3 length: 17 amino acids. CDR3 in DNA: TGTGCCAGCTCCGCAGGACAGGGGGCTAGCGGGGGCGCCGGGCAGTACTTC. Amino acids: CASSAGQGASGGAGQYF.

The chain links TRBV13 to TRBJ1-2, with 7 bases identical to TRBD1. There are 16 residues in the CDR3. CDR1 is PRHDT, CDR2 FYEKMQ, per germline (reference sequence). Germline trimming cut 0 bases from V and 4 bases from J; bases unmatched to any gene: 8. CDR3 bases: TGTGCCAGCAGCTTAGGCGGAGGGGGCCTGGGCTATGGCTACACCTTC. This gives the protein CASSLGGGGLGYGYTF.

The chain uses TRBV29-1 and TRBJ2-1; TRBD2 aligns across 9 bases. The CDR3 totals 14 residues. The germline V gene encodes CDR1 SQVTM and CDR2 ANQGSEA. The ends lost 4 bases at V and 3 bases at J; junction bases unmatched: 4. This CDR3 is CSVVKRGVYNEQFF. In DNA, the CDR3 is TGCAGCGTTGTGAAGCGGGGGGTCTACAATGAGCAGTTCTTC.

The chain is built from TRBV7-2 and TRBJ2-3; TRBD2 agrees at 14 bases. CDR1 and CDR2 from the germline V gene are SGHTA and FQGNSA. This CDR3 is 18 amino acids long. With 1 base clipped from V and 8 bases from J, the junction kept 11 bases outside the gene matches. CDR3 DNA sequence: TGTGCCAGCAGCTTAGGGGGACTAGCGGGAGCCTCATGGGGTACGCAGTATTTT. Protein: CASSLGGLAGASWGTQYF. Together with reference TRBV7-2 and TRBJ2-3, the CDR3 gives the full variable domain: GAGVSQSPSNKVTEKGKDVELRCDPISGHTALYWYRQSLGQGLEFLIYFQGNSAPDKSGLPSDRFSAERTGGSVSTLTIQRTQQEDSAVYLCASSLGGLAGASWGTQYFGPGTRLTVL.

The rearrangement uses TRBV28 and TRBJ1-5, with D unresolved. CDR3 length equals 14 residues. Trimming stripped 4 bases from V and 6 bases from J, with 13 bases between. Germline CDR1 is MDHEN and CDR2 is SYDVKM. Here the CDR3 reads CASSSMAGGQPQHF. In DNA, the CDR3 is TGTGCCAGCAGTTCCATGGCAGGAGGTCAGCCCCAGCATTTT.

This clone was observed once. The chain combines TRBV18 with TRBJ2-5, with a possible D match to TRBD1 (6 bases). The V and J ends lost 3 bases and 5 bases respectively, with 13 bases between them. The CDR3 has 14 amino acids. Germline-derived CDR1 and CDR2 are KGHSH and LQKENI. The CDR3 sequence is CASSPGDIGETQYF. DNA for the CDR3: TGTGCCAGCTCACCGGGGGACATCGGGGAGACCCAGTACTTC.

The rearrangement links TRBV5-6 to TRBJ1-5; D gene ambiguous. V lost 0 bases, J lost 0 bases, and 10 bases lay in between. Germline CDR1 SGHDT, CDR2 YYEEEE. The CDR3 sequence is 16 residues long. This CDR3 reads CASSLGVADSNQPQHF. The CDR3 nucleotides read TGTGCCAGCAGCTTGGGCGTTGCGGATAGCAATCAGCCCCAGCATTTT.

V and J are TRBV6-2 or TRBV6-3 and TRBJ1-5; 8 positions agree with TRBD1. CDR1 MNHEY and CDR2 SVGEGT come from the germline V gene. V gave up 1 base and J gave up 4 bases; unmatched junction bases: 3. The CDR3 totals 15 residues. The CDR3 sequence is CASSYFDRGNQPQHF. The CDR3 DNA reads TGTGCCAGCAGTTACTTTGACAGGGGAAATCAGCCCCAGCATTTT.

The rearrangement uses TRBV5-4 and TRBJ2-3; D possibly corresponds to TRBD2 (6 bases). The germline V gene has CDR1 SGHNT and CDR2 YYREEE (reference sequence). This CDR3 region has 13 residues. V lost 10 bases to trimming and J lost 0 bases, with 12 bases between them. The CDR3 protein is CAASGQSTDTQYF. The CDR3 DNA is TGTGCCGCCAGCGGGCAGAGCACAGATACGCAGTATTTT.

The chain's CDR3 is CASSKAFYDSPSTDTQYF. The CDR3 region has the DNA TGTGCCAGCAGCAAAGCTTTCTATGACTCTCCTAGCACAGATACGCAGTATTTT. The rearrangement uses TRBV21-1 and TRBJ2-3; TRBD2 is taken as the D call from the table, unchecked against the DNA. TRBV21-1 constitutes a pseudogene. This CDR3 has 18 amino acids.

A single count supports this clone. This sequence joins TRBV10-3 and TRBJ2-3, with D perhaps TRBD2 (5 bases). V was cut by 4 bases and J by 5 bases, with 13 bases left in between. Germline CDR1 is ENHRY and CDR2 is SYGVKD. The CDR3 has 14 amino acids. The CDR3 region has the DNA TGTGCCATCAGTGTTATCGGGAAGGGAGATACGCAGTATTTT. Its protein product is CAISVIGKGDTQYF.

CDR3 nucleotides: TGTGCCAGCAGCTCGGATGGGGGGGCCGGTGGTCAGCCCCAGCATTTT. This sequence encodes CASSSDGGAGGQPQHF. This chain joins TRBV5-4 and TRBJ1-5; possible D gene TRBD1, 6 bases. Trimming pared 3 bases from V and 6 bases from J, leaving 19 bases between. Germline V gene data show CDR1 as SGHNT and CDR2 as YYREEE (reference sequence). The CDR3 spans 16 residues.

The chain joins TRBV11-2 to TRBJ2-7, with 7 bases that match TRBD1. Germline V gene sequence: CDR1 SGHAT, CDR2 FQNNGV. The CDR3 length is 15 residues. The V and J ends lost 1 base and 2 bases, in that order; junction bases with no gene match: 5. CDR3 sequence (DNA): TGTGCCAGCAGCTTAGGTTGGGACAGCCCCTACGAGCAGTACTTC. It yields the protein CASSLGWDSPYEQYF.

The chain has TRBV18 and TRBJ2-7; 9 bases are shared with TRBD1. Looked up from germline, CDR1 is KGHSH and CDR2 is LQKENI. V shed 4 bases and J 3 bases; nucleotides not matched to a gene: 7. The CDR3 sequence is 15 residues long. This CDR3 is CASSRGQGNVYEQYF. Written as DNA, the CDR3 is TGTGCCAGCTCACGTGGACAGGGGAACGTCTACGAGCAGTACTTC.

The chain recombines TRBV7-2 with TRBJ1-5; 7 positions agree with TRBD1. The CDR3 covers 15 residues. V trimming: 4 bases; J trimming: 7 bases; junction bases outside the gene matches: 10. The V gene's germline CDR1 is SGHTA and CDR2 FQGNSA. CDR3 sequence reads: CASSWSTGSYQPQHF. CDR3 DNA sequence: TGTGCCAGCAGCTGGTCGACAGGGTCATACCAGCCCCAGCATTTT.

The CDR3 region has the DNA TGTGCCAGCAGCCCCCGGACAGGGGGCCGGGGCTACACCTTC. Protein: CASSPRTGGRGYTF. The J gene is TRBJ1-2, the V gene TRBV7-2; 11 bases agree with TRBD1. The trim removed 5 bases at V and 8 bases at J, leaving 7 bases unmatched. CDR1 and CDR2 from the germline V gene are SGHTA and FQGNSA. The CDR3 has 14 residues.

In this sample, this clone turned up once. The chain recombines TRBV30 with TRBJ2-1; D not resolved. V lost 0 bases, J lost 5 bases, and 11 bases lay in between. The germline CDR1 and CDR2 sequences are GTSNPN and SVGIG (reference sequence). This CDR3 contains 14 residues. CDR3 residues: CAWSVETHNNEQFF. The CDR3 DNA reads as TGTGCCTGGAGTGTAGAGACTCACAACAATGAGCAGTTCTTC. Based on the CDR3 plus reference TRBV30 and TRBJ2-1, the full variable domain is SQTIHQWPATLVQPVGSPLSLECTVEGTSNPNLYWYRQAAGRGLQLLFYSVGIGQISSEVPQNLSASRPQDRQFILSSKKLLLSDSGFYLCAWSVETHNNEQFFGPGTRLTVL.

Comments on this clone: Other nucleotide sequences from this sample produce the same CDR3. The chain uses TRBV28 and TRBJ1-1; perhaps TRBD1 as D (5 bases). Germline values: CDR1 MDHEN, CDR2 SYDVKM. This CDR3 is 13 amino acids long. V lost 6 bases to trimming and J lost 1 base, with 9 bases between them. CDR3 bases: TGTGCCAGCAGGGGGACTGCGAACACTGAAGCTTTCTTT. It is translated as CASRGTANTEAFF.

The gene calls are TRBV6-5 and TRBJ1-2, with 9 bases matching TRBD1. V lost 5 bases and J lost 1; bases outside the gene matches: 5. CDR1 is MNHEY and CDR2 is SVGAGI in the germline V gene. The CDR3 is 15 amino acids. The CDR3 DNA follows: TGTGCCAGCAGTCGACAGGGGGTTATTAACTATGGCTACACCTTC. It encodes CASSRQGVINYGYTF.

The V gene is TRBV7-8, the J gene TRBJ2-1; TRBD2 matches 12 bases. Trimming removed 6 bases from V and 8 bases from J; junction bases left unmatched: 8. This CDR3 spans 15 amino acids. The germline V gene encodes CDR1 SGHVS and CDR2 FQNEAQ. CDR3 residues: CASRPTSGSWDEQFF. CDR3 DNA: TGTGCCAGCAGGCCGACTAGCGGGAGTTGGGATGAGCAGTTCTTC. The full variable domain, its missing parts supplied by reference TRBV7-8 and TRBJ2-1, is GAGVSQSPRYKVAKRGQDVALRCDPISGHVSLFWYQQALGQGPEFLTYFQNEAQLDKSGLPSDRFFAERPEGSVSTLKIQRTQQEDSAVYLCASRPTSGSWDEQFFGPGTRLTVL.

The chain employs TRBV28 and TRBJ1-2; D gene ambiguous. V gave up 1 base and J gave up 5 bases, with 8 bases separating them. The CDR3 extends over 13 amino acids. Germline V gene lookup returns CDR1 MDHEN and CDR2 SYDVKM. Here the CDR3 reads CASSLSSRYGYTF. CDR3 DNA: TGTGCCAGCAGTTTATCCTCCCGTTATGGCTACACCTTC.

The chain links TRBV30 to TRBJ1-6, with D unresolved. CDR3 length equals 12 residues. V was cut by 5 bases and J by 7 bases, with 9 bases left in between. Germline V gene sequence: CDR1 GTSNPN, CDR2 SVGIG (reference sequence). In DNA, the CDR3 is TGTGCCTGGGTTACAGCAAATTCACCCCTCCACTTT. Translation: CAWVTANSPLHF.

The V gene is TRBV11-2, the J gene TRBJ1-4, with 9 positions matching TRBD1. V gave up 4 bases and J gave up 8 bases; unmatched junction bases: 14. The germline gives CDR1 SGHAT, CDR2 FQNNGV. The CDR3 extends over 17 amino acids. CDR3 loop: CASSSYLGQGGGEKLFF. Written as DNA, the CDR3 is TGTGCCAGCAGCTCCTACTTGGGACAGGGCGGCGGAGAAAAACTGTTTTTT.

This chain connects TRBV9 to TRBJ1-1; 7 positions agree with TRBD1. The CDR3 runs to 14 residues. V lost 4 bases to trimming and J lost 1 base; unmatched junction nucleotides: 4. Germline CDR1 is SGDLS and CDR2 is YYNGEE. In DNA, the CDR3 is TGTGCCAGCAGCCCCAGGGGGACGAACACTGAAGCTTTCTTT. Translation: CASSPRGTNTEAFF.